The subject of this entry is one T cell receptor (beta chain). This entry belongs to a study of control samples from healthy donors and cancer patients. Clones were read by immunoSEQ multiplex PCR, and TCRdb kept only the in-frame ones, dropping some. The table records about 70,000 clones, more than 75% of them present only once. Deletions cut 5 bases from V and 9 bases from J, with 16 bases between. Germline V gives CDR1 SGHTA, CDR2 FQGNSA. The CDR3 has 14 residues. This sequence joins TRBV7-2 and TRBJ2-2; D is undetermined. Input material: PBMCs. The TCR comes from a woman aged 50 to 65 with head and neck cancer. CDR3 sequence reads: CASSPPTLARELFF. The CDR3 DNA reads TGTGCCAGCAGCCCCCCCACGCTGGCTAGGGAGCTGTTTTTT.